The rows below give T cell receptor beta chains drawn from one sample of a study of blood T cell repertoires in COVID-19. Measured with immunoSEQ multiplex PCR; TCRdb has only the in-frame clones, and not every one. The sample gives 110,000 or so clones, roughly 80% of which show up once; about 6.8% is in the top ten. The specimen was peripheral blood. These receptors were collected from a man in his 70s with acute or convalescent COVID-19. Both conserved end residues are part of each CDR3. D genes are given only for firm matches. Not every row has a clone size; where given, it reads once, few, many or a size class.

v_gene	abundance	d_gene	j_gene	CDR3nt	CDR3aa
TRBV7-9	-	-	TRBJ2-7	TGTGCCAGCAGTCCTAGGACAGCGGCCTACGAGCAGTACTTC	CASSPRTAAYEQYF
TRBV7-6	once	-	TRBJ1-3	TGTGCCAGCAGCCCCCCGGCAGGCTCCGCTGGAAACACCATATATTTT	CASSPPAGSAGNTIYF
TRBV5-1	-	TRBD1	TRBJ2-3	TGCGCCAGCAGCGTTCTACAGGGGGCAGATACGCAGTATTTT	CASSVLQGADTQYF
TRBV2	-	-	TRBJ2-2	TGTGCCAGCAGGGACAGAGGGCCGCTCACCGGGGAGCTGTTTTTT	CASRDRGPLTGELFF
TRBV30	-	TRBD1	TRBJ1-4	TGTGCCTGGTCGTGGACAGGGGCAAATGAAAAACTGTTTTTT	CAWSWTGANEKLFF
TRBV27	-	TRBD2	TRBJ2-3	TGTGCCAGCAGTTTACTTGCCTGGAGTGCTAGCGGGGGGGCGGGAGATACGCAGTATTTT	CASSLLAWSASGGAGDTQYF
TRBV6-5	-	-	TRBJ2-2	TGTGCCAGCAGTTCCACCCCCCAGGGGTCCGGGGAGCTGTTTTTT	CASSSTPQGSGELFF
TRBV29-1	-	TRBD2	TRBJ2-5	TGCAGCGGGTCAAGCGGGACCCAAGAGACCCAGTACTTC	CSGSSGTQETQYF
TRBV7-9	-	TRBD1	TRBJ2-7	TGTGCCAGCAGCGTAGGGGGCCAAGAGCAGTACTTC	CASSVGGQEQYF
TRBV12-3/TRBV12-4	-	-	TRBJ2-7	TGTGCCAGCAGACACCGGGACAAGCACGAGCAGTACTTC	CASRHRDKHEQYF
TRBV7-8	-	-	TRBJ1-1	TGTGCCAGCAGTCAAATCAGGGACACTGAAGCTTTCTTT	CASSQIRDTEAFF
TRBV5-1	-	-	TRBJ1-2	TGCGCCAGCAGCCCGCTTCCGGACACCGCTAACTATGGCTACACCTTC	CASSPLPDTANYGYTF
TRBV6-5	-	-	TRBJ2-7	TGTGCCAGCAGTTACACAGGGAGAGGCGAGCAGTACTTC	CASSYTGRGEQYF
TRBV2	once	TRBD2	TRBJ2-3	TGTGCCAGCAGGCAACTAGCGGGAGGAGCAGATACGCAGTATTTT	CASRQLAGGADTQYF
TRBV19	-	-	TRBJ1-5	TGTGCCAGTCGGGATCCTAGCAATCAGCCCCAGCATTTT	CASRDPSNQPQHF
TRBV28	-	TRBD1	TRBJ2-1	TGTGCCAGCAGTTTATGGACAGGGGCCCGCTCCAATGAGCAGTTCTTC	CASSLWTGARSNEQFF
TRBV27	-	TRBD2	TRBJ2-1	TGTGCCAGCAGTTTATCGGCGGGAGAGTGGTGGAATGAGCAGTTCTTC	CASSLSAGEWWNEQFF
TRBV19	-	-	TRBJ2-7	TGTGCCAGTAGTATAGGAGGGGGAATCTACGAGCAGTACTTC	CASSIGGGIYEQYF
TRBV5-4	-	TRBD1	TRBJ2-2	TGTGCCAGCAGCTTGGGAGGGGGCGGCACCGGGGAGCTGTTTTTT	CASSLGGGGTGELFF
TRBV23-1	-	-	TRBJ2-7	TGCGCCAGCAGTCTAACCAGCAGGGAACCCTACGAGCAGTACTTC	CASSLTSREPYEQYF
TRBV7-9	-	-	TRBJ1-2	TGTGCCAGCAGCTTGTTACAGTACTATGGCTACACCTTC	CASSLLQYYGYTF
TRBV15	-	-	TRBJ1-2	TGTGCCACCAGCAGAGCGTCGACTTCCCGCTCCTTC	CATSRASTSRSF